A single T cell receptor beta chain is shown here with its context. Its antigen is currently unknown. V dropped 8 bases and J dropped 2; count of bases not matched to a gene: 12. Germline-derived CDR1 and CDR2 are LNHNV and YYDKDF (reference sequence). The CDR3 loop spans 16 amino acids. These data come from a study of siplizumab effects on memory and regulatory T cells. Study-wide results and caveats: An assignable phenotype, naive or memory, was missing from roughly 83-96% of proliferating CD4+ or CD8+ clones. Naive T cells looked more diverse than memory cells, and they looked like major contributors to the alloresponse. Siplizumab produced a significant drop in alloreactive sequences attributable to unstimulated CD4+ memory cells.

This table comes from immunoSEQ multiplex PCR, and its TCRdb copy is limited to in-frame clones, with some not included. The table includes just under 85,000 clones, approximately 86% detected once. The chain carries TRBV15 and TRBJ1-1; TRBD1 aligns across 9 bases. The source of this sequence is a human donor in good health. Specimen: Tregs sorted from blood. As DNA, the CDR3 is TGTGCCACCTCTGAACAGGGGGCCAGGGTCAACACTGAAGCTTTCTTT. Its protein is CATSEQGARVNTEAFF.